A single sample is the source of the 31 T cell receptor beta chains below, sequenced in a study of identical twins. TCRdb passed the 5' RACE reads through MiXCR, listing each CDR3 protein once. The sample carries around 480,000 distinct CDR3 sequences, 14% recorded once. Separately, the same data were catalogued under a study of yellow fever vaccine responses in identical twins.

The material sequenced was CD4+ T cells sorted from blood. Receptors were obtained from a young woman in good health.

This clonotype was counted a few times. The rearrangement uses TRBV28 and TRBJ2-3, with D uncertain. CDR3 size: 17 residues. Germline CDR1 is MDHEN and CDR2 is SYDVKM. V lost 6 bases and J 2 bases, leaving 21 bases between the germline ends. CDR3 amino acids: CASSPTPLLGDTDTQYF. The CDR3 DNA sequence: TGTGCCAGCAGCCCAACCCCCCTGTTAGGCGACACAGATACGCAGTATTTT.

The chain employs TRBV6-1 and TRBJ1-1, with a tentative D call TRBD1 (5 bases). The V and J ends lost 7 bases and 4 bases respectively, with 16 bases between them. From germline, CDR1 is MNHNS and CDR2 SASEGT. The CDR3 consists of 14 residues. The CDR3 loop is CASIPLGATTEAFF. The CDR3 DNA reads TGTGCCAGCATCCCCCTCGGGGCGACCACTGAAGCTTTCTTT.

This clonotype was seen ten or more times. The chain has TRBV6-1 and TRBJ2-7; a weak D match, TRBD1 (5 bases). The CDR3 runs 17 residues. V gave up 6 bases and J gave up 5 bases, with 26 bases separating them. Germline CDR1 and CDR2: MNHNS and SASEGT. The CDR3 reads CASSRRPDSGWANEQYF. For the CDR3, the DNA is TGTGCCAGCAGCCGACGGCCTGACAGTGGTTGGGCAAACGAGCAGTACTTC.

This chain connects TRBV7-9 to TRBJ2-7, with 10 nucleotides matching TRBD2. Trimming took 4 bases from V and 0 from J; bases not matched to a gene: 9. CDR3 length: 17 residues. Germline-derived CDR1 and CDR2 are SEHNR and FQNEAQ (reference sequence). CDR3 amino acids: CASSSGQLAGSSYEQYF. For the CDR3, the DNA is TGTGCCAGCAGCTCCGGCCAACTAGCGGGGAGCTCCTACGAGCAGTACTTC.

This chain connects TRBV5-4 to TRBJ2-7, with D possibly matching TRBD1 (6 bases). CDR3 size: 13 residues. Germline loops: CDR1 SGHNT, CDR2 YYREEE (reference sequence). The ends were cut back, 5 bases at V and 3 bases at J, with 12 bases in the middle. The CDR3 is CASSEQGNYEQYF. The DNA for the CDR3 is TGTGCCAGCAGTGAACAGGGTAACTACGAGCAGTACTTC.

This clonotype was detected ten times or more. At one end the junction does not follow the germline gene, possibly because of a read error. This rearrangement joins TRBV7-7 to TRBJ2-5; tentative D call: TRBD2 (5 bases). Per germline, CDR1 SSHAT and CDR2 FNYEAQ (reference sequence). The CDR3 spans 13 residues. Here the CDR3 reads CASSPFREGTQYF. The CDR3 DNA follows: TGTGCTAGCAGCCCGTTCCGGGAAGGGACCCAGTACTTC.

This clonotype was observed a few times. The chain couples TRBV20-1 to TRBJ1-6; 7 positions agree with TRBD1. The length of the CDR3 is 12 residues. Germline V gives CDR1 DFQATT, CDR2 SNEGSKA (reference sequence). J lost 10 bases, V lost 6 bases, and 6 bases had no gene match. The CDR3 spells CSAGGTASPLHF. As DNA, the CDR3 is TGCAGTGCCGGTGGGACAGCCTCACCCCTCCACTTT.

This chain joins TRBV6-5 and TRBJ2-3, with TRBD1 matching 9 bases. The length of the CDR3 is 15 residues. The germline gives CDR1 MNHEY, CDR2 SVGAGI. Trimming cost V 6 bases and J 4 bases; bases outside gene matches: 8. As DNA, the CDR3 is TGTGCCAGCAGAACCAGACAGGGGGGGCCAGATACGCAGTATTTT. The encoded protein is CASRTRQGGPDTQYF.

The genes are TRBV4-3 and TRBJ1-3, with D possibly matching TRBD1 (6 bases). CDR3 length: 16 amino acids. Germline CDR1 is LGHNA and CDR2 is YSLEER. The ends were cut back, 1 base at V and 0 bases at J, with 10 bases in the middle. In DNA form, the CDR3 reads TGCGCCAGCAGCCAAGCGACAGGCCGCTCTGGAAACACCATATATTTT. This codes for CASSQATGRSGNTIYF.

The chain carries TRBV7-2 and TRBJ2-2; D possibly corresponds to TRBD1 (6 bases). The germline V gene has CDR1 SGHTA and CDR2 FQGNSA. The V end was cut by 5 bases, the J end by 7 bases, with 14 bases between. The CDR3 sequence is 14 residues long. The CDR3 spells CASSAAGVGGELFF. The DNA of the CDR3 is TGTGCCAGCAGCGCAGCAGGGGTGGGCGGGGAGCTGTTTTTT.

This chain uses TRBV7-8 with TRBJ2-7; no definite D call. Germline assignment: CDR1 SGHVS and CDR2 FQNEAQ. The CDR3 has 14 residues. The V end lost 5 bases, the J end lost 2 bases, and 13 bases lay between the germline ends. The CDR3 region is CASSTSTDTYEQYF. CDR3 sequence (DNA): TGTGCCAGCAGCACCTCGACGGATACCTACGAGCAGTACTTC.

Ten or more counts support this clonotype. This chain connects TRBV29-1 to TRBJ2-3; 9 nucleotides align to TRBD1. This CDR3 spans 14 amino acids. Germline V CDR1 and CDR2: SQVTM, ANQGSEA. Trimming removed 4 bases from V and 5 bases from J; junction bases left unmatched: 7. The CDR3 DNA is TGCAGCGTTGGGTTCGGGACAGGGATAGATACGCAGTATTTT. It codes for CSVGFGTGIDTQYF.

The genes are TRBV15 and TRBJ2-7; 8 bases are a match to TRBD1. The CDR3 consists of 15 residues. With V trimmed by 1 base and J by 6 bases, 8 bases remained unmatched. Per the germline V gene, CDR1 is LNHNV and CDR2 is YYDKDF (reference sequence). The CDR3 coding sequence is TGTGCCACCAGCAGAGCAGGGGGCGTCCTGGGCGAGCAGTACTTC. This gives the protein CATSRAGGVLGEQYF.

This chain links TRBV7-2 with TRBJ2-7; 9 positions agree with TRBD2. In germline, CDR1 is SGHTA, CDR2 FQGNSA. V shed 0 bases, J shed 2 bases, and the junction held 8 bases outside the gene matches. The CDR3 spans 17 residues. In DNA, the CDR3 is TGTGCCAGCAGCTTAGCGCGGATCAGCGGGAGGACCTACGAGCAGTACTTC. Protein product: CASSLARISGRTYEQYF.

This clonotype has just a few counts. The chain employs TRBV2 and TRBJ1-3; no clear D. The CDR3 sequence is 14 residues long. Between the trimmed V and J ends, which lost 3 bases and 4 bases, there was a span of 10 bases. The germline V gene encodes CDR1 SNHLY and CDR2 FYNNEI. CDR3: CASSDYRMGNTIYF. CDR3 nucleotide sequence: TGTGCCAGCAGTGATTACAGAATGGGAAACACCATATATTTT. The whole variable domain, remainder taken from reference TRBV2 and TRBJ1-3, is EPEVTQTPSHQVTQMGQEVILRCVPISNHLYFYWYRQILGQKVEFLVSFYNNEISEKSEIFDDQFSVERPDGSNFTLKIRSTKLEDSAMYFCASSDYRMGNTIYFGEGSWLTVV.

This clonotype was counted at least ten times. The V and J genes are TRBV29-1 and TRBJ2-3; no reliable D call. Trimming removed 4 bases at V and 3 bases at J, with 11 bases between. CDR1 is SQVTM, CDR2 ANQGSEA, per germline. The CDR3 spans 13 residues. The chain's CDR3 is CSVVDPLTDTQYF. In nucleotides, the CDR3 is TGCAGCGTTGTTGACCCTTTGACAGATACGCAGTATTTT.

V gene TRBV7-2 combines with J gene TRBJ2-2; maybe TRBD1 (6 bases). CDR1 is SGHTA and CDR2 is FQGNSA in the germline V gene. Trimming stripped 5 bases from V and 4 bases from J, with 11 bases between. The CDR3 spans 14 residues. CDR3 sequence reads: CASSTPRGTGELFF. The CDR3 DNA reads as TGTGCCAGCAGCACGCCCAGGGGCACCGGGGAGCTGTTTTTT.

This clonotype occurred a few times. This chain connects TRBV7-9 to TRBJ2-7, with D possibly TRBD1 on 6 matching bases. Per germline, CDR1 SEHNR and CDR2 FQNEAQ (reference sequence). V shed 0 bases and J shed 2 bases, with 14 bases lying between them. This CDR3 spans 16 amino acids. The CDR3 is CASSLAGQGPTYEQYF. CDR3 nucleotide sequence: TGTGCCAGCAGCTTAGCGGGGCAGGGGCCCACCTACGAGCAGTACTTC.

V is TRBV6-1 and J is TRBJ2-3, with D possibly matching TRBD2 (7 bases). Germline V gene sequence: CDR1 MNHNS, CDR2 SASEGT. The CDR3 contains 14 residues. The ends were cut back, 2 bases at V and 5 bases at J, with 11 bases in the middle. The CDR3 DNA reads TGTGCCAGCAGTGAACAGGGAGGGGGAGATACGCAGTATTTT. Encoded protein: CASSEQGGGDTQYF.

This clonotype was found a few times. The chain is built from TRBV19 and TRBJ2-5, with D perhaps TRBD1 (6 bases). The CDR3 is made up of 16 amino acids. V was trimmed by 6 bases and J by 2 bases, leaving 19 bases between them. The germline V gene encodes CDR1 LNHDA and CDR2 SQIVND (reference sequence). The CDR3, as DNA: TGTGCCAGTAGACCGAGGAGACAGGACTCACAAGAGACCCAGTACTTC. It yields the protein CASRPRRQDSQETQYF.

This chain joins TRBV27 and TRBJ2-1; 14 nucleotides align to TRBD2. Germline loops: CDR1 MNHEY, CDR2 SMNVEV (reference sequence). The V segment lost 6 bases and the J segment 8 bases; nucleotides outside the gene matches: 9. This CDR3 has 16 amino acids. CDR3 nucleotide sequence: TGTGCCAGCAGCCGACTAGCGGGAGGGGGTTACCATGAGCAGTTCTTC. Its translation: CASSRLAGGGYHEQFF.

The chain recombines TRBV20-1 with TRBJ2-1; no clear D gene. V gave up 1 base and J gave up 10 bases, with 17 bases separating them. In germline, CDR1 is DFQATT, CDR2 SNEGSKA (reference sequence). This CDR3 has 14 residues. The CDR3: CSARGHANLKEQFF. DNA of the CDR3: TGCAGTGCTAGAGGCCACGCCAACCTAAAGGAGCAGTTCTTC.

This clonotype showed up many times. The V call is TRBV5-1, the J call TRBJ2-3; perhaps D is TRBD1 or TRBD2 (5 bases each). V lost 0 bases, J lost 0 bases, and 5 bases lay in between. The V gene's germline CDR1 is SGHRS and CDR2 YFSETQ. The CDR3 spans 14 residues. The CDR3: CASSLGDSTDTQYF. DNA of the CDR3: TGCGCCAGCAGCTTGGGGGACAGCACAGATACGCAGTATTTT.

The rearrangement links TRBV7-2 to TRBJ1-6; a weak D match, TRBD1 (6 bases). This CDR3 region has 15 residues. V dropped 4 bases and J dropped 6 bases, with 13 bases sitting between them. Germline CDR1 SGHTA, CDR2 FQGNSA. CDR3 amino acids: CASSSEGVGNSPLHF. CDR3 nucleotide sequence: TGTGCCAGCAGCTCCGAGGGGGTGGGTAATTCACCCCTCCACTTT.

This chain uses TRBV19 with TRBJ2-2; possibly TRBD2 for D (6 bases). The germline gives CDR1 LNHDA, CDR2 SQIVND (reference sequence). V was trimmed by 3 bases and J by 6 bases, leaving 14 bases between them. CDR3 size: 15 residues. The CDR3: CASSIAGLYAGELFF. The CDR3 bases are TGTGCCAGTAGTATCGCGGGGCTGTATGCCGGGGAGCTGTTTTTT.

This clonotype has a handful of counts. The V call is TRBV20-1, the J call TRBJ2-3; TRBD2 might be the D (7 bases). The CDR3 is made up of 14 amino acids. Looked up from germline, CDR1 is DFQATT and CDR2 is SNEGSKA (reference sequence). V was shortened by 2 bases and J by 2 bases, with 11 bases between the two germline ends. CDR3 sequence reads: CSARRAGATDTQYF. As DNA, the CDR3 is TGCAGTGCTAGACGGGCGGGGGCCACAGATACGCAGTATTTT.

The chain links TRBV12-3 or TRBV12-4 to TRBJ2-2; D unresolved. Trimming removed 1 base at V and 1 base at J, with 10 bases between. The CDR3 spans 16 residues. CDR3 residues: CASSLELTLNTGELFF. CDR3 coding DNA: TGTGCCAGCAGTTTAGAGTTGACTCTGAACACCGGGGAGCTGTTTTTT.

This chain uses TRBV6-2 or TRBV6-3 with TRBJ2-1; D call uncertain. Between the trimmed V and J ends, which lost 8 bases and 4 bases, there was a span of 18 bases. The CDR3 sequence is 15 residues long. The germline V gene has CDR1 MNHEY and CDR2 SVGEGT. Here the CDR3 DNA reads TGTGCCAGCGCGCGACCAGGTTTTGTTTACAATGAGCAGTTCTTC. Translating it yields CASARPGFVYNEQFF.

This clonotype was observed many times. The chain has TRBV5-1 and TRBJ1-1; D gene unclear. The V end was cut by 0 bases, the J end by 1 base, with 7 bases between. This CDR3 region has 14 residues. Looked up from germline, CDR1 is SGHRS and CDR2 is YFSETQ. The CDR3 DNA reads as TGCGCCAGCAGCTTGGGCGGACCGAACACTGAAGCTTTCTTT. The encoded protein is CASSLGGPNTEAFF.

The V and J genes are TRBV29-1 and TRBJ2-1; D unclear. Germline CDR1 reads SQVTM; CDR2 reads ANQGSEA. The CDR3 has 10 residues. V was trimmed by 5 bases and J by 1 base, leaving 0 bases between them. The CDR3 spells CSVSYNEQFF. Here the CDR3 DNA reads TGCAGCGTTTCCTACAATGAGCAGTTCTTC.

V usage is TRBV3-1 and J usage is TRBJ2-2; D is undetermined. The CDR3 totals 15 residues. Trimming pared 3 bases from V and 0 bases from J, leaving 8 bases between. Germline lookup yields CDR1 LGHDT and CDR2 YNNKEL (reference sequence). CDR3 nucleotide sequence: TGTGCCAGCAGCCAGCGCAATCCGAACACCGGGGAGCTGTTTTTT. Protein sequence: CASSQRNPNTGELFF.